The 30 T cell receptor beta chains below were found in one sample sequenced in a study of glioma-infiltrating T cells after dendritic cell vaccination. Sequencing used immunoSEQ multiplex PCR; TCRdb keeps in-frame clones, though not all of them. The repertoire holds under 130,000 clones, with roughly four fifths as singletons. This sample comprised blood, obtained before dendritic cell vaccination. The receptors stem from a human donor with glioblastoma.

This clone was recorded once. The chain carries TRBV5-1 and TRBJ1-2; D ambiguous. This CDR3 is built from 15 residues. Per the germline V gene, CDR1 is SGHRS and CDR2 is YFSETQ. V shed 0 bases and J shed 2 bases, with 11 bases lying between them. Here the CDR3 reads CASSLAVGANYGYTF. Written as DNA, the CDR3 is TGCGCCAGCAGCTTGGCCGTGGGCGCGAACTATGGCTACACCTTC.

This rearrangement joins TRBV2 to TRBJ1-5, with D perhaps TRBD1 (5 bases). The CDR3 totals 12 residues. In germline, CDR1 is SNHLY, CDR2 FYNNEI. Trimming cost V 4 bases and J 8 bases, with 9 bases left between them. CDR3 bases: TGTGCCAGCAGTGGGGGCTCAAAGCCCCAGCATTTT. Translation gives CASSGGSKPQHF.

The chain carries TRBV6-5 and TRBJ2-1, with D perhaps TRBD1 (6 bases). V shed 5 bases and J shed 8 bases, with 13 bases lying between them. The CDR3 length is 13 residues. In germline, CDR1 is MNHEY, CDR2 SVGAGI. CDR3 protein: CASSLTGSYEQFF. The CDR3 DNA reads as TGTGCCAGCAGTCTAACAGGGAGTTATGAGCAGTTCTTC.

J is TRBJ2-1 and V is TRBV5-4; 7 positions match TRBD2. V trimming: 3 bases; J trimming: 4 bases; junction bases outside the gene matches: 10. The CDR3 extends over 16 amino acids. Germline V gene sequence: CDR1 SGHNT, CDR2 YYREEE (reference sequence). The CDR3 sequence is CASSSGLPINYNEQFF. CDR3 in DNA: TGTGCCAGCAGCTCGGGACTACCTATAAATTACAATGAGCAGTTCTTC.

This chain uses TRBV28 with TRBJ1-1; D is perhaps TRBD1 (6 bases). This CDR3 has 14 residues. Per germline, CDR1 MDHEN and CDR2 SYDVKM. Deletions cut 7 bases from V and 1 base from J, with 13 bases between. CDR3 sequence (DNA): TGTGCCAGCAAGCTGGACAGCCGGAACACTGAAGCTTTCTTT. It is translated as CASKLDSRNTEAFF. Full variable domain (remainder filled in from reference TRBV28 and TRBJ1-1): DVKVTQSSRYLVKRTGEKVFLECVQDMDHENMFWYRQDPGLGLRLIYFSYDVKMKEKGDIPEGYSVSREKKERFSLILESASTNQTSMYLCASKLDSRNTEAFFGQGTRLTVV.

The V call is TRBV2, the J call TRBJ1-5, with 9 nucleotides matching TRBD1. The germline V gene has CDR1 SNHLY and CDR2 FYNNEI. The CDR3 has 15 amino acids. V was clipped by 3 bases and J by 7 bases; unmatched bases: 7. The CDR3 protein is CASSDLGTGNQPQHF. In nucleotides, the CDR3 is TGTGCCAGCAGTGACTTAGGGACAGGGAACCAGCCCCAGCATTTT.

V gene TRBV7-9 combines with J gene TRBJ1-4; 7 bases map to TRBD1. Germline V gives CDR1 SEHNR, CDR2 FQNEAQ (reference sequence). CDR3 size: 15 residues. V was clipped by 5 bases and J by 5 bases; unmatched bases: 8. Here the CDR3 DNA reads TGTGCCAGCAGCGGAAAGACAGGGTCCAATGAAAAACTGTTTTTT. It encodes CASSGKTGSNEKLFF.

A word on this clone: Germline and junction disagree at one end, which may indicate a read error. V and J are TRBV11-1 and TRBJ2-5, with D tentatively TRBD1 or TRBD2 (5 bases each). CDR1 and CDR2 (germline): SGHAT, FQDESV (reference sequence). The CDR3 has 15 residues. The CDR3 DNA sequence: TGTGCCAGCAGCATAGCAGGGTCGGGGCAAGAGACCCAGTACTTC. Translated, it gives CASSIAGSGQETQYF.

This rearrangement joins TRBV7-9 to TRBJ2-7; D is ambiguous. The CDR3 extends over 14 amino acids. The germline gives CDR1 SEHNR, CDR2 FQNEAQ (reference sequence). Trimming removed 5 bases at V and 0 bases at J, with 11 bases between. The CDR3 DNA follows: TGTGCCAGCAGCGCACAACCCAGCTCCTACGAGCAGTACTTC. It specifies CASSAQPSSYEQYF.

This chain uses TRBV7-6 with TRBJ2-7; TRBD1 agrees at 10 bases. The germline CDR1 and CDR2 sequences are SGHVS and FNYEAQ. V lost 5 bases, J lost 4 bases, and 5 bases stayed unmatched. The CDR3 totals 14 residues. This CDR3 is CASSLRDRGYEQYF. The CDR3 coding sequence is TGTGCCAGCAGCCTTAGGGACAGGGGTTACGAGCAGTACTTC.

The CDR3 loop is CAWSENRFQPQHF. The CDR3 DNA reads as TGTGCCTGGAGTGAAAATCGGTTTCAGCCCCAGCATTTT. The V call is TRBV30, the J call TRBJ1-5; no clear D. Trimming cost V 1 base and J 6 bases, with 10 bases left between them. This CDR3 region has 13 residues. Germline V gene data show CDR1 as GTSNPN and CDR2 as SVGIG (reference sequence).

The rearrangement joins TRBV4-1 to TRBJ1-5; D gene unclear. This CDR3 is 16 amino acids long. Germline V gene sequence: CDR1 MGHRA, CDR2 YSYEKL. Deletions cut 0 bases from V and 1 base from J, with 10 bases between. This chain's CDR3 is CASSQEGGISNQPQHF. CDR3 nucleotides: TGCGCCAGCAGCCAAGAGGGAGGGATAAGCAATCAGCCCCAGCATTTT.

The chain employs TRBV19 and TRBJ2-7; 9 bases line up with TRBD1. The germline V gene encodes CDR1 LNHDA and CDR2 SQIVND (reference sequence). The V and J ends lost 4 bases and 9 bases, in that order; junction bases with no gene match: 16. The CDR3 length is 16 residues. This chain's CDR3 is CASSTPPGQGLSVQYF. In DNA, the CDR3 is TGTGCCAGTAGTACTCCGCCGGGACAGGGACTATCGGTGCAGTACTTC.

The chain uses TRBV6-6 and TRBJ2-7, with a possible D match to TRBD2 (5 bases). The CDR3 spans 14 residues. Trimming stripped 6 bases from V and 1 base from J, with 13 bases between. Germline CDR1 and CDR2: MNHNY and SVGAGI (reference sequence). The CDR3 bases are TGTGCCAGCAGGTATGGTTCGGGATCCTACGAGCAGTACTTC. The encoded protein is CASRYGSGSYEQYF.

The chain carries TRBV7-8 and TRBJ1-6; 7 bases align to TRBD1. CDR1 SGHVS and CDR2 FQNEAQ come from the germline V gene. The CDR3 is 14 amino acids. The J segment lost 7 bases and the V segment lost 5 bases, leaving 5 bases of the junction unmatched. CDR3 bases: TGTGCCAGCAGCCCGACAGGGCGGAATTCACCCCTCCACTTT. This gives the protein CASSPTGRNSPLHF.

The chain has TRBV7-9 and TRBJ2-3, with D perhaps TRBD2 (5 bases). This CDR3 comprises 15 residues. V was shortened by 3 bases and J by 8 bases, with 18 bases between the two germline ends. Germline assignment: CDR1 SEHNR and CDR2 FQNEAQ (reference sequence). The DNA for the CDR3 is TGTGCCAGCAGCTTGTCTGGGTTTCTAGCTTCTACGCAGTATTTT. Its protein product is CASSLSGFLASTQYF.

This chain uses TRBV9 with TRBJ1-4; 7 nucleotides align to TRBD1. The CDR3 is 14 amino acids. Germline V lookup: CDR1 SGDLS, CDR2 YYNGEE. Trimming cost V 4 bases and J 8 bases; bases outside gene matches: 8. Here the CDR3 reads CASSSRQGDEKLFF. CDR3 sequence (DNA): TGTGCCAGCAGCTCTAGACAGGGAGACGAAAAACTGTTTTTT.

The chain is built from TRBV11-3 and TRBJ2-7, with 7 bases aligning to TRBD1. This CDR3 comprises 13 residues. Germline V lookup: CDR1 SGHNT, CDR2 YENEEA. V gave up 5 bases and J gave up 9 bases; unmatched junction bases: 10. The CDR3: CASSPSGTDGQYF. In nucleotides, the CDR3 is TGTGCCAGCAGCCCATCCGGGACAGACGGGCAGTACTTC.

This clone occurred a few times. V and J are TRBV4-2 and TRBJ1-2, with no clear D. Germline loops: CDR1 LGHNA, CDR2 YNFKEQ. The CDR3 extends over 15 amino acids. Trimming took 0 bases from V and 5 from J, leaving 13 bases between them. DNA of the CDR3: TGTGCCAGCAGCCAAGATTATGCGGGCCGATATGGCTACACCTTC. Protein: CASSQDYAGRYGYTF.

This clone was picked up one time. The V and J genes are TRBV29-1 and TRBJ1-1; TRBD1 aligns across 7 bases. This CDR3 region has 15 residues. CDR1 and CDR2 (germline): SQVTM, ANQGSEA. With 1 base clipped from V and 0 bases from J, the junction kept 5 bases outside the gene matches. The CDR3 DNA follows: TGCAGCGTTGAAGTAGGGGGGACAGTGAACACTGAAGCTTTCTTT. Translating it yields CSVEVGGTVNTEAFF.

The chain has TRBV29-1 and TRBJ2-7, with D perhaps matching TRBD1 (6 bases). Germline CDR1 SQVTM, CDR2 ANQGSEA. The CDR3 has 13 residues. V was shortened by 6 bases and J by 0 bases, with 12 bases between the two germline ends. The CDR3, as DNA: TGCAGCGTCAAGGACAGCAGCTCCTACGAGCAGTACTTC. It is translated as CSVKDSSSYEQYF.

With regard to this clone: The germline gene is not matched at one end of the junction; a read error may be the cause. This chain uses TRBV4-1 with TRBJ2-1, with TRBD2 matching over 7 bases. The CDR3 sequence is 19 residues long. Germline V lookup: CDR1 MGHRA, CDR2 YSYEKL. CDR3 sequence (DNA): TGCGCCAGCAGCAAAGAGAATAGCGGGCGGCCGAGCTCCTACAATGAGCAGTTCTTC. Translation: CASSKENSGRPSSYNEQFF.

The chain is built from TRBV7-9 and TRBJ2-7; 8 bases agree with TRBD2. J gave up 2 bases and V 8 bases, and 2 bases lay outside the gene matches. CDR1 is SEHNR and CDR2 is FQNEAQ in the germline V gene (reference sequence). The CDR3 covers 12 residues. The DNA of the CDR3 is TGTGCCAGCGCCGGGGGGGCCTACGAGCAGTACTTC. Encoded protein: CASAGGAYEQYF.

The V and J genes are TRBV4-1 and TRBJ1-5, with 9 bases fitting TRBD1. V was clipped by 4 bases and J by 3 bases; unmatched bases: 10. The V gene's germline CDR1 is MGHRA and CDR2 YSYEKL. The CDR3 spans 17 residues. The chain's CDR3 is CASSRRGQGMANQPQHF. CDR3 nucleotide sequence: TGCGCCAGCAGCCGGCGGGGACAGGGAATGGCCAATCAGCCCCAGCATTTT.

The V and J genes are TRBV19 and TRBJ2-2, with 7 nucleotides matching TRBD1. V lost 2 bases, J lost 0 bases, and 3 bases stayed unmatched. CDR3 length: 16 residues. The germline V gene has CDR1 LNHDA and CDR2 SQIVND (reference sequence). The CDR3 loop reads CASSIKRGPNTGELFF. The CDR3 DNA reads TGTGCCAGTAGTATAAAGAGGGGGCCGAACACCGGGGAGCTGTTTTTT.

This chain links TRBV7-3 with TRBJ2-1; perhaps TRBD2 as D (5 bases). The CDR3 consists of 12 residues. Germline V gives CDR1 SGHTA, CDR2 FQGTGA. Trimming removed 4 bases at V and 10 bases at J, with 11 bases between. CDR3 nucleotides: TGTGCCAGCAGCTCTCCCTCGGGGGAGCAGTTCTTC. Translation: CASSSPSGEQFF. The full variable domain, its missing parts supplied by reference TRBV7-3 and TRBJ2-1, is GAGVSQTPSNKVTEKGKYVELRCDPISGHTALYWYRQSLGQGPEFLIYFQGTGAADDSGLPNDRFFAVRPEGSVSTLKIQRTERGDSAVYLCASSSPSGEQFFGPGTRLTVL.

This clone occurred a few times. This chain uses TRBV5-1 with TRBJ1-3, with D maybe TRBD1 (5 bases). Trimming cost V 1 base and J 4 bases, with 6 bases left between them. Per germline, CDR1 SGHRS and CDR2 YFSETQ. The CDR3 length is 13 residues. The CDR3 reads CASSLRGGNTIYF. CDR3 nucleotides: TGCGCCAGCAGCTTGCGGGGGGGAAACACCATATATTTT.

CDR3 residues: CASSQDLGQGTEAFF. CDR3 in DNA: TGCGCCAGCAGCCAAGATCTGGGGCAGGGCACTGAAGCTTTCTTT. V usage is TRBV4-3 and J usage is TRBJ1-1; D possibly corresponds to TRBD1 (5 bases). V lost 0 bases, J lost 4 bases, and 12 bases lay in between. The CDR3 is 15 amino acids. The V gene's germline CDR1 is LGHNA and CDR2 YSLEER.

The chain carries TRBV5-1 and TRBJ1-2; 9 bases are a match to TRBD1. The germline V gene encodes CDR1 SGHRS and CDR2 YFSETQ. This CDR3 is 15 amino acids long. Germline trimming cut 0 bases from V and 4 bases from J; bases unmatched to any gene: 4. The CDR3 DNA is TGCGCCAGCAGCTTGGTCACAGGGGGCATCTATGGCTACACCTTC. Translating gives CASSLVTGGIYGYTF.

The V gene is TRBV9, the J gene TRBJ2-1; 10 bases map to TRBD2. This CDR3 is 15 amino acids long. After removal of 0 bases from V and 7 bases from J, the junction contained 4 bases not matched to a gene. CDR1 and CDR2 from the germline V gene are SGDLS and YYNGEE. The CDR3: CASSVVSGGRNEQFF. The CDR3 DNA reads as TGTGCCAGCAGCGTAGTTAGCGGGGGGCGGAATGAGCAGTTCTTC.